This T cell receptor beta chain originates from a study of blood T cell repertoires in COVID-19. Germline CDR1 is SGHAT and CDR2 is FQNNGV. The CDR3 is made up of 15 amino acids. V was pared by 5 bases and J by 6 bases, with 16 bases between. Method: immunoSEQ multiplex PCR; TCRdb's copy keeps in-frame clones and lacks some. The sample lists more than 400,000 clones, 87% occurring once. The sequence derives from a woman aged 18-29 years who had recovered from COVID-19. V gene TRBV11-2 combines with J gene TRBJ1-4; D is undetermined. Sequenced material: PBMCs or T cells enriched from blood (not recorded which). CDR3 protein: CASSPRRGLDEKLFF. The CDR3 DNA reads TGTGCCAGCAGCCCTAGACGGGGTTTGGATGAAAAACTGTTTTTT. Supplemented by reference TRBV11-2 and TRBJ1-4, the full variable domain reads EAGVAQSPRYKIIEKRQSVAFWCNPISGHATLYWYQQILGQGPKLLIQFQNNGVVDDSQLPKDRFSAERLKGVDSTLKIQPAKLEDSAVYLCASSPRRGLDEKLFFGSGTQLSVL.